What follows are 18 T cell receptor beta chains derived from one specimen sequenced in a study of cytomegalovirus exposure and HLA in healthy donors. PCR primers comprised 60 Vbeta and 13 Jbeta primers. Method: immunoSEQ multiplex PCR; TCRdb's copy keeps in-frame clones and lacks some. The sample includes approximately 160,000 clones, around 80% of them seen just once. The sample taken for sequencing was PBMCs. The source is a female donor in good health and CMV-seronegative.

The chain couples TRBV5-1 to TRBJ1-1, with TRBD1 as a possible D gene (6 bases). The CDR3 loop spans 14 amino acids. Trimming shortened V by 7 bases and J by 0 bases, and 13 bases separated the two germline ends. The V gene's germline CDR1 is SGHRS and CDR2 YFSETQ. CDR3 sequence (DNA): TGCGCCAGCGGGGACAACTCCCTGAACACTGAAGCTTTCTTT. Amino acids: CASGDNSLNTEAFF.

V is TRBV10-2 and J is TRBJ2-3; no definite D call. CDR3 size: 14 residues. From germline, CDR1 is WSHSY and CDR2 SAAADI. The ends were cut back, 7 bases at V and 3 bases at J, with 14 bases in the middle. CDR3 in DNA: TGCGCCAGCATCGGTAGCTTAATTACAGATACGCAGTATTTT. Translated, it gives CASIGSLITDTQYF.

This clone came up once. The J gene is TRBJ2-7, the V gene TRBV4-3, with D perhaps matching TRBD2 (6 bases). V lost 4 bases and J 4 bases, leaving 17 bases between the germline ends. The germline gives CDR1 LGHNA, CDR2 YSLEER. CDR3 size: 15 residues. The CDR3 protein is CASSPSGGGHYEQYF. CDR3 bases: TGCGCCAGCAGCCCCTCCGGGGGAGGCCATTACGAGCAGTACTTC.

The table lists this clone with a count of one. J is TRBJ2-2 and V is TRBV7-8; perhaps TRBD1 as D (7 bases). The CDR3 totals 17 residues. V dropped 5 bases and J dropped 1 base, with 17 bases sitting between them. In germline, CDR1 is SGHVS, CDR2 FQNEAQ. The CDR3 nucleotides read TGTGCCAGCAGCAGAGCAGGGGGGTCCCAGAACACCGGGGAGCTGTTTTTT. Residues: CASSRAGGSQNTGELFF.

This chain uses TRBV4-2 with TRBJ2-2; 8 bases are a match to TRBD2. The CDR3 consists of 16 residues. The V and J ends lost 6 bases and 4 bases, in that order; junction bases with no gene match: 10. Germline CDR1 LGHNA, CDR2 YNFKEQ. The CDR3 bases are TGTGCCAGCAGGGGGAGCGGGGGAAGGAGCACCGGGGAGCTGTTTTTT. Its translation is CASRGSGGRSTGELFF.

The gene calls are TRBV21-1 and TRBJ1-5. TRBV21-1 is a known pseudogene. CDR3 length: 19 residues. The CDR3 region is CASSNGTRDALYSNQPQHF. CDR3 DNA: TGTGCCAGCAGCAATGGGACTAGGGATGCTTTGTATAGCAATCAGCCCCAGCATTTT.

The CDR3 coding sequence is TGTGCCAGCAGTGGCCTAGGGACAGGGGAGGACGAGCAGTACTTC. Amino acids: CASSGLGTGEDEQYF. This sequence joins TRBV27 and TRBJ2-7; 10 bases are a match to TRBD1. Looked up from germline, CDR1 is MNHEY and CDR2 is SMNVEV (reference sequence). The CDR3 length is 15 residues. V was pared by 5 bases and J by 5 bases, with 9 bases of the junction left unmatched.

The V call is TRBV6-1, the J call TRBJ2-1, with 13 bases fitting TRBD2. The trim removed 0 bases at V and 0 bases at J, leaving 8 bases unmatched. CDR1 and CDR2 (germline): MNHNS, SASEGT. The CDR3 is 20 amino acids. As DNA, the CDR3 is TGTGCCAGCAGTGAAGCCCCACCCGGGACTAGCGGGGCCTCCTACAATGAGCAGTTCTTC. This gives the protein CASSEAPPGTSGASYNEQFF.

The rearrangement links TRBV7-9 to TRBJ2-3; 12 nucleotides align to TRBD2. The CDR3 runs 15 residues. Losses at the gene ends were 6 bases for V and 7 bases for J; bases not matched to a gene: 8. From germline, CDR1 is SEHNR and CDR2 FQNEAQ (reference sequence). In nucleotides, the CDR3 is TGTGCCAGCAGTGGACTAGCGGGAAACCGGAATACGCAGTATTTT. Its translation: CASSGLAGNRNTQYF.

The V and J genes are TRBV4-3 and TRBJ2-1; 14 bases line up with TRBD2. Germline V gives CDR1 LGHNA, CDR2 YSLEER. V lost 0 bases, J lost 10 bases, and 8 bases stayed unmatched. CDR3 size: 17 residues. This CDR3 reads CASSQEEGTSGGKEQFF. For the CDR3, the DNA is TGCGCCAGCAGCCAAGAAGAGGGGACTAGCGGGGGTAAAGAGCAGTTCTTC.

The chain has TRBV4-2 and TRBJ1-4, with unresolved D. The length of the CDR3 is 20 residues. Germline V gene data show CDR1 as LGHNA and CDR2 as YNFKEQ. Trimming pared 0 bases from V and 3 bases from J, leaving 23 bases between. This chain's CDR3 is CASSQELSRTSFGANEKLFF. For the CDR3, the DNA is TGTGCCAGCAGCCAAGAGTTGTCCCGCACGAGTTTCGGGGCTAATGAAAAACTGTTTTTT.

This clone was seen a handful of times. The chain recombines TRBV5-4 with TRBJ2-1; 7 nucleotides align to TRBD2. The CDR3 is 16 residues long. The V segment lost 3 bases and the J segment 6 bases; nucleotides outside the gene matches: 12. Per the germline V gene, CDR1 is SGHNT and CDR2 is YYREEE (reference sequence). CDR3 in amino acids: CASSYTGLVTGNEQFF. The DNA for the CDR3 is TGTGCCAGCAGCTATACCGGACTAGTAACCGGCAATGAGCAGTTCTTC.

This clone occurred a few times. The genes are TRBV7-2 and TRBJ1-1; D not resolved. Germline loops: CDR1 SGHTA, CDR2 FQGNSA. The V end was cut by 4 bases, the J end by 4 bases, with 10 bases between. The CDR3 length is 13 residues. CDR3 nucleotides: TGTGCCAGCAGCTCGTGGAGTCCCACTGAAGCTTTCTTT. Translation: CASSSWSPTEAFF.

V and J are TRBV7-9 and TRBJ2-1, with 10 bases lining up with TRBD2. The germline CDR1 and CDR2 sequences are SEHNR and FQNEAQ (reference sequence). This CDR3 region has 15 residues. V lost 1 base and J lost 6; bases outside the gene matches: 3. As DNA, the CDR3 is TGTGCCAGCAGCTTAGTCCTAGCGGGGGCCAATGAGCAGTTCTTC. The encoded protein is CASSLVLAGANEQFF.

As DNA, the CDR3 is TGTGCCAGCAGCCCCGCGGGGCGGGCCGAATATGGCTACACCTTC. Residues: CASSPAGRAEYGYTF. J is TRBJ1-2 and V is TRBV7-9; the D gene is possibly TRBD1 (5 bases). V was pared by 5 bases and J by 5 bases, with 18 bases between. Germline V gives CDR1 SEHNR, CDR2 FQNEAQ (reference sequence). CDR3 length: 15 residues. Variable domain in full (rest from reference TRBV7-9 and TRBJ1-2): DTGVSQNPRHKITKRGQNVTFRCDPISEHNRLYWYRQTLGQGPEFLTYFQNEAQLEKSRLLSDRFSAERPKGSFSTLEIQRTEQGDSAMYLCASSPAGRAEYGYTFGSGTRLTVV.

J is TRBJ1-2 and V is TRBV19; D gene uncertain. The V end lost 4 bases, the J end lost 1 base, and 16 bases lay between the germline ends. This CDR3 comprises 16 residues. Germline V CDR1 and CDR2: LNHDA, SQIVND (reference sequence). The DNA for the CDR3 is TGTGCCAGTAGTACCCGGAGTGGAGGCAGTAACTATGGCTACACCTTC. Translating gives CASSTRSGGSNYGYTF.

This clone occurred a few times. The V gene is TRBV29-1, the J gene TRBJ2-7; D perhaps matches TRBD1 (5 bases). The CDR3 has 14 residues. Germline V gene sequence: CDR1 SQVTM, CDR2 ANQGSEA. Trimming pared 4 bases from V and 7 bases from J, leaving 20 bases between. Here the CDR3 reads CSVVTEAQGDEQYF. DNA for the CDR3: TGCAGCGTTGTCACAGAGGCTCAAGGGGATGAGCAGTACTTC.

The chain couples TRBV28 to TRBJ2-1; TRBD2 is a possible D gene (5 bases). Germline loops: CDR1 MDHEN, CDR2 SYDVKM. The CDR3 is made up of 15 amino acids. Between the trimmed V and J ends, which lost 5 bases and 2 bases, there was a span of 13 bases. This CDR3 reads CASSPLSGAYNEQFF. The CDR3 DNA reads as TGTGCCAGCAGTCCCCTAAGCGGAGCCTACAATGAGCAGTTCTTC.